This TCR beta chain is from a study of blood T cells in healthy people across ages. Turning to the study itself: Every two T cells gave about one barcoded beta molecule via template switching. Study outcomes and limitations: Naive T cell percentage and TCR beta diversity correlated strongly. CMV status of donors was not determined, possibly confounding expanded clonotype changes.

The authors ran a second PCR of 7 to 11 cycles using a sample-barcoded 5' primer and a J-beta primer mix. TCRdb passed the 5' RACE reads through MiXCR, listing each CDR3 protein once. The data hold 750,000 to 950,000 distinct CDR3 sequences, with about 48% observed a single time. Germline-derived CDR1 and CDR2 are SQVTM and ANQGSEA. The CDR3 extends over 13 amino acids. Trimming removed 1 base at V and 5 bases at J, with 11 bases between. Healthy Caucasian individuals from Russia aged roughly 6 to 90 served as donors. The count of this clonotype is one. As yet, its antigen is unknown. The origin of this receptor is an elderly man in good health. Sample: blood. V is TRBV29-1 and J is TRBJ1-2; perhaps TRBD1 as D (5 bases). Here the CDR3 reads CSVEGGLGYGYTF. The CDR3 DNA follows: TGCAGCGTTGAAGGGGGACTTGGATATGGCTACACCTTC.